This is a list of T cell receptor beta chains from one sample in a study of T cell responses to AZD1222 COVID-19 vaccine. Produced via immunoSEQ multiplex PCR; TCRdb's table is partial and in-frame only. The table shows tens of thousands of clones, with approximately 91% occurring only once. The material was peripheral blood, obtained on day 0 of AZD1222 vaccination. These receptors all come from an adult in good health. The CDR3 runs from the conserved cysteine through the conserved F or W. A D gene is named only where the DNA matches it firmly. Rows give clone size only sometimes, using once, few, many, or a class for an expanded clone.

abundance	d_gene	len	j_gene	v_gene	CDR3nt	CDR3aa
NA	NA	15	TRBJ1-3	TRBV14	TGTGCCAGCAGCCAAGAGGGGGTAGGAGGAAACACCATATATTTT	CASSQEGVGGNTIYF
NA	NA	13	TRBJ1-5	TRBV6-5	TGTGCCAGCAGTTACAATAGCAATCAGCCCCAGCATTTT	CASSYNSNQPQHF
NA	TRBD1	13	TRBJ2-3	TRBV10-2	TGCGCCAGCAGCGCCGGGACAGGGAATACGCAGTATTTT	CASSAGTGNTQYF
NA	NA	15	TRBJ1-5	TRBV4-1	TGCGCCAGCAGCCAAGACTACAGGGCAAATCAGCCCCAGCATTTT	CASSQDYRANQPQHF
NA	NA	14	TRBJ1-1	TRBV9	TGTGCCAGCAGCGTCAGGACAACTTCCACTGAAGCTTTCTTT	CASSVRTTSTEAFF
NA	TRBD1	16	TRBJ1-5	TRBV5-6	TGTGCCAGCAGCCTAATGGACAGGGGTAGCAATCAGCCCCAGCATTTT	CASSLMDRGSNQPQHF
NA	NA	15	TRBJ1-5	TRBV18	TGTGCCAGCTCACCGATTCCGGGTATGAATCAGCCCCAGCATTTT	CASSPIPGMNQPQHF
NA	TRBD1	12	TRBJ1-4	TRBV6-5	TGTGCCAGCAGGGACAGGGTAGAAAAACTGTTTTTT	CASRDRVEKLFF
NA	NA	18	TRBJ2-3	TRBV11-2	TGTGCCAGCAGCTTAGATAGGGCGGGTAGGGGACGGGCAGATACGCAGTATTTT	CASSLDRAGRGRADTQYF
NA	TRBD1	14	TRBJ2-7	TRBV6-2/TRBV6-3	TGTGCCAGCAGTCAGCATGACAGGGGCCACGAGCAGTACTTC	CASSQHDRGHEQYF
NA	NA	12	TRBJ1-2	TRBV12-3/TRBV12-4	TGTGCCAGCAGTTTAATGGCCGGTGGCTACACCTTC	CASSLMAGGYTF
NA	NA	13	TRBJ2-7	TRBV12-3/TRBV12-4	TGTGCCAGCAGTTATTCAGGATCGTACGAGCAGTACTTC	CASSYSGSYEQYF
once	NA	14	TRBJ1-2	TRBV5-5	TGTGCCAGCAGCTTGTCGGGGGGTAACTATGGCTACACCTTC	CASSLSGGNYGYTF
NA	NA	15	TRBJ2-5	TRBV19	TGTGCCAGTTCTAGGATGTTAATAAGTCGAGAGACCCAGTACTTC	CASSRMLISRETQYF
NA	NA	15	TRBJ1-1	TRBV7-8	TGTGCCAGCAGCTTAGCAGACGGACCGAACACTGAAGCTTTCTTT	CASSLADGPNTEAFF
NA	NA	11	TRBJ2-1	TRBV9	TGTGCCAGCAGCTTCTCCGGTTTGCAGTTCTTC	CASSFSGLQFF
NA	NA	15	TRBJ1-2	TRBV27	TGTGCCAGCAGTTTAAAAGTCGACAGTAACTATGGCTACACCTTC	CASSLKVDSNYGYTF
NA	NA	12	TRBJ2-1	TRBV19	TGTGCCACTCACGCAGGGATAAATGAGCAGTTCTTC	CATHAGINEQFF
NA	NA	16	TRBJ1-2	TRBV7-2	TGTGCCAGCACCCAAACAGGGTACCTCACTAACTATGGCTACACCTTC	CASTQTGYLTNYGYTF
NA	NA	13	TRBJ2-7	TRBV19	TGTGCCAGTAGCGAAACAGGGTACCACGAGCAGTACTTC	CASSETGYHEQYF
NA	TRBD1	18	TRBJ1-3	TRBV7-9	TGTGCCAGCAGCTTAGGTGTTGACAGGGATTTTACTGGAAACACCATATATTTT	CASSLGVDRDFTGNTIYF
NA	NA	16	TRBJ1-6	TRBV9	TGTGCCAGCAGCGTAGGGTTGGGCGGAATTAATTCACCCCTCCACTTT	CASSVGLGGINSPLHF
NA	NA	14	TRBJ1-2	TRBV6-5	TGTGCCAGCAGTCCCCCGATCCGGGGGCATGGCTACACCTTC	CASSPPIRGHGYTF
NA	NA	13	TRBJ1-1	TRBV6-1	TGTGCCAGCAGTGAAGAGGTGAGGACTGAAGCTTTCTTT	CASSEEVRTEAFF
NA	TRBD2	14	TRBJ2-3	TRBV15	TGTGCCACCAGCAGGGGACTAGCTGCAGATACGCAGTATTTT	CATSRGLAADTQYF
NA	NA	13	TRBJ2-7	TRBV4-1	TGCGCCAGCAGCCAAGGACCCTTCTACGAGCAGTACTTC	CASSQGPFYEQYF
NA	TRBD1	14	TRBJ1-2	TRBV5-6	TGTGCCAGCAGCTTGGGGCAGGGGGCGTTTGGCTACACCTTC	CASSLGQGAFGYTF
few	NA	14	TRBJ2-3	TRBV9	TGTGCCAGCAGCGTAGTTGGCCTCGCAGATACGCAGTATTTT	CASSVVGLADTQYF
NA	TRBD2	15	TRBJ2-2	TRBV20-1	TGCAGTGCGAGTAGCGGGGGGTACTACACCGGGGAGCTGTTTTTT	CSASSGGYYTGELFF
NA	NA	16	TRBJ2-7	TRBV4-3	TGCGCCAGCAGCCAAGTATGGGACTCCGCTTCCTACGAGCAGTACTTC	CASSQVWDSASYEQYF
NA	NA	14	TRBJ1-2	TRBV7-2	TGTGCCAGCAGCATTCGACAGCTTATCTATGGCTACACCTTC	CASSIRQLIYGYTF
NA	TRBD2	15	TRBJ2-7	TRBV5-1	TGCGCCAGCAGCTCACAAGCGGGGCAGTCCTACGAGCAGTACTTC	CASSSQAGQSYEQYF
NA	NA	14	TRBJ1-6	TRBV6-2/TRBV6-3	TGTGCCAGCAGTTATGGGGGGCTGAATTCACCCCTCCACTTT	CASSYGGLNSPLHF
NA	NA	18	TRBJ1-6	TRBV3-1/TRBV3-2	TGTGCCAGCAGCCAAGAAGTGAACAGGGACTCCCTTAATTCACCCCTCCACTTT	CASSQEVNRDSLNSPLHF
NA	NA	13	TRBJ2-5	TRBV10-1	TGCGCCAGCAGTAGCAGTCGTCAAGGAACCCAGTACTTC	CASSSSRQGTQYF